The TCR beta chain under discussion was sequenced for a study of blood T cell repertoires in COVID-19. Background on the study: Spain, Italy and the United States supplied samples that represented acute and convalescent COVID-19. PBMCs, B-cell-depleted T cells, or T cells provided the cDNA or gDNA that made up the material.

Followed over time, Seattle patients had been enrolled while infection was active. In the study's own analysis: Amplification with reference gene primers provided the estimates of nucleated cell counts. Data came from immunoSEQ multiplex PCR; TCRdb stores just in-frame clones and leaves some out. V, J and clone size were drawn from that table, and D and trimming were deduced from the DNA. The sample holds 410,000 or so clones, about 89% seen once. The sequencing input was peripheral blood. This clonotype was obtained from a woman aged 35 to 49 with COVID-19, enrolled during active disease.

The CDR3 coding sequence is TGTGCCACCAGCCCGGGACAGCGTTATGGCTACACCTTC. This translates into CATSPGQRYGYTF. V is TRBV15 and J is TRBJ1-2; 7 bases line up with TRBD1. CDR3 length: 13 amino acids. Unmatched junction bases numbered 5, after V lost 5 bases and J lost 5 bases. The germline gives CDR1 LNHNV, CDR2 YYDKDF (reference sequence).